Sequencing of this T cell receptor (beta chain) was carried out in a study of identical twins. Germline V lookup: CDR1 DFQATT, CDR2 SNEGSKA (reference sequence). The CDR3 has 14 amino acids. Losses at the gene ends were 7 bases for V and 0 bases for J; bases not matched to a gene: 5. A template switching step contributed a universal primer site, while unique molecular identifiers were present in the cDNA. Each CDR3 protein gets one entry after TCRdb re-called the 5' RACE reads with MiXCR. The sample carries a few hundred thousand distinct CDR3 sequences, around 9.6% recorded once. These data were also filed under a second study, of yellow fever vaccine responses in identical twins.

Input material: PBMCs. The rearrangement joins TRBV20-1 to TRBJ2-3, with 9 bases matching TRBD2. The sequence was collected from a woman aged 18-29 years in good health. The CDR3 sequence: CSGYLAGSTDTQYF. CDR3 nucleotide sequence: TGCAGTGGATATCTAGCGGGGAGCACAGATACGCAGTATTTT.